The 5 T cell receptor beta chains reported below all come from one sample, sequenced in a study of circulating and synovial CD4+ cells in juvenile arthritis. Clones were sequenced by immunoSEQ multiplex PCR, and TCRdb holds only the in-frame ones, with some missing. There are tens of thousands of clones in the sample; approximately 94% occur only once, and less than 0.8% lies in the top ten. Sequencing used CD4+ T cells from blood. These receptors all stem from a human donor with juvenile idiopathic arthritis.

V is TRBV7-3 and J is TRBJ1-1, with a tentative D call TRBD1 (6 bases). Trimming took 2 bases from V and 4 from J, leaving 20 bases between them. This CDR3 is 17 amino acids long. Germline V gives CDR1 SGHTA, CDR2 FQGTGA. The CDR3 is CASSLGFGGREGTEAFF. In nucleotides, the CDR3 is TGTGCCAGCAGCTTAGGATTTGGGGGGCGGGAGGGCACTGAAGCTTTCTTT.

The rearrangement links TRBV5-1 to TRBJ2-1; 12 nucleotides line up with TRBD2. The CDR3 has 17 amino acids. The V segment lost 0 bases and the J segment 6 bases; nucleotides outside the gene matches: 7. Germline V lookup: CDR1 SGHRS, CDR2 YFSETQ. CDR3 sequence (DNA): TGCGCCAGCAGCTTGGGCCACCTAGCGGGGGGGGTCAATGAGCAGTTCTTC. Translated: CASSLGHLAGGVNEQFF. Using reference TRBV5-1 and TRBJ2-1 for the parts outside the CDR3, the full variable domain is KAGVTQTPRYLIKTRGQQVTLSCSPISGHRSVSWYQQTPGQGLQFLFEYFSETQRNKGNFPGRFSGRQFSNSRSEMNVSTLELGDSALYLCASSLGHLAGGVNEQFFGPGTRLTVL.

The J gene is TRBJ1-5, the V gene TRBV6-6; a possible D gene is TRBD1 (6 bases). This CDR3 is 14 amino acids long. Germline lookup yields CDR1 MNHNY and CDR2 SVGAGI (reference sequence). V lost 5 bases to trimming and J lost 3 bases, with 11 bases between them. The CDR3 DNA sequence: TGTGCCAGCAGTGCCAGGGGTGTCAATCAGCCCCAGCATTTT. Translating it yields CASSARGVNQPQHF.

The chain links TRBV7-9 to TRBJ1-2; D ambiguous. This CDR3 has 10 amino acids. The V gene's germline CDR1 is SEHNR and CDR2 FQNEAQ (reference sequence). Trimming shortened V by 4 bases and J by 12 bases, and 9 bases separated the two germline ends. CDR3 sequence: CASSSGEDTF. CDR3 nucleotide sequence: TGTGCCAGCAGCTCCGGAGAGGACACCTTC.

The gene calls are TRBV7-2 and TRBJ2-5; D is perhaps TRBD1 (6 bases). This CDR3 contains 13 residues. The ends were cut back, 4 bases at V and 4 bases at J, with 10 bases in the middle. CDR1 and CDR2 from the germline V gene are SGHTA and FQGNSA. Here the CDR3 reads CASSSEGGETQYF. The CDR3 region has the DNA TGTGCCAGCAGCTCCGAAGGGGGAGAGACCCAGTACTTC.